These 18 T cell receptor beta chains share one sample of origin, sequenced in a study of response to subunit inactivated influenza vaccine. TCRdb reprocessed the RT-PCR reads with MiXCR, giving one entry per CDR3 protein. The profile shows about 190,000 distinct CDR3 sequences, approximately 15% of them singletons. Source: CD8+ T cells sorted from PBMCs, taken about 5 days after vaccination. These receptors were collected from a man aged 45 to 65 who received an inactivated influenza vaccine.

This clonotype showed up many times. The chain links TRBV19 to TRBJ1-5; 12 bases are shared with TRBD1. CDR3 length: 15 residues. The V gene's germline CDR1 is LNHDA and CDR2 SQIVND (reference sequence). V was clipped by 5 bases and J by 6 bases; unmatched bases: 5. Written as DNA, the CDR3 is TGTGCCAGTAGTCCGGGACAGGGGGCGCGTCAGCCCCAGCATTTT. Protein sequence: CASSPGQGARQPQHF.

This clonotype was observed a handful of times. The rearrangement uses TRBV6-1 and TRBJ2-2; no reliable D call. Germline V CDR1 and CDR2: MNHNS, SASEGT. The germline V and J ends were trimmed by 1 base and 1 base, with 16 bases remaining between them. CDR3 length: 18 residues. For the CDR3, the DNA is TGTGCCAGCAGTGAAGAACCGTGGCGAGAGGAGAACACCGGGGAGCTGTTTTTT. Encoded protein: CASSEEPWREENTGELFF.

This clonotype was counted ten times or more. This chain uses TRBV5-1 with TRBJ2-7, with a weak D call TRBD1 (6 bases). The CDR3 contains 18 residues. The germline V and J ends were trimmed by 0 bases and 3 bases, with 22 bases remaining between them. From germline, CDR1 is SGHRS and CDR2 YFSETQ. The CDR3 DNA is TGCGCCAGCAGCTTGGCGGGCAGGGGCCATCAAACCGGCTACGAGCAGTACTTC. Its protein product is CASSLAGRGHQTGYEQYF. Looking up the rest from reference TRBV5-1 and TRBJ2-7 gives the full variable domain: KAGVTQTPRYLIKTRGQQVTLSCSPISGHRSVSWYQQTPGQGLQFLFEYFSETQRNKGNFPGRFSGRQFSNSRSEMNVSTLELGDSALYLCASSLAGRGHQTGYEQYFGPGTRLTVT.

The table lists this clonotype with a few counts. V usage is TRBV28 and J usage is TRBJ2-3, with unresolved D. The CDR3 length is 12 residues. Germline CDR1 reads MDHEN; CDR2 reads SYDVKM. V lost 1 base and J 11 bases, leaving 10 bases between the germline ends. The CDR3 DNA sequence: TGTGCCAGCAGTTTATTGAAACCAGAGCAGTATTTT. It is translated as CASSLLKPEQYF.

The CDR3 here is CASSYGTGSGANVLTF. The CDR3 DNA is TGTGCCAGCAGTTACGGGACGGGATCTGGGGCCAACGTCCTGACTTTC. The chain recombines TRBV6-5 with TRBJ2-6, with D possibly being TRBD1 or TRBD2 (5 bases each). The CDR3 is 16 amino acids. Germline CDR1 reads MNHEY; CDR2 reads SVGAGI. Trimming took 2 bases from V and 1 from J, leaving 9 bases between them.

In its sample, this clonotype was seen a few times. The J gene is TRBJ2-5, the V gene TRBV7-9; tentatively, D is TRBD1 or TRBD2 (5 bases each). V lost 8 bases to trimming and J lost 6 bases, with 16 bases between them. The germline V gene has CDR1 SEHNR and CDR2 FQNEAQ (reference sequence). The CDR3 loop spans 13 amino acids. CDR3 DNA: TGTGCCAGCGGATGGGACCGGGAACAGACCCAGTACTTC. Translation: CASGWDREQTQYF.

In its sample, this clonotype was seen many times. The genes are TRBV29-1 and TRBJ2-7, with unresolved D. Germline loops: CDR1 SQVTM, CDR2 ANQGSEA. Trimming removed 6 bases at V and 2 bases at J, with 14 bases between. The CDR3 is made up of 13 amino acids. CDR3 bases: TGCAGCGTCGCAGGAGAAGTTACCTACGAGCAGTACTTC. Its translation is CSVAGEVTYEQYF.

V and J are TRBV7-2 and TRBJ2-7; TRBD2 is a possible D gene (5 bases). CDR1 and CDR2 (germline): SGHTA, FQGNSA. The CDR3 consists of 14 residues. V was pared by 1 base and J by 0 bases, with 7 bases between. For the CDR3, the DNA is TGTGCCAGCAGCTTAGGGACTCGCTCCTACGAGCAGTACTTC. It translates to CASSLGTRSYEQYF. The whole variable domain, filled in from reference TRBV7-2 and TRBJ2-7, reads GAGVSQSPSNKVTEKGKDVELRCDPISGHTALYWYRQSLGQGLEFLIYFQGNSAPDKSGLPSDRFSAERTGGSVSTLTIQRTQQEDSAVYLCASSLGTRSYEQYFGPGTRLTVT.

This chain uses TRBV15 with TRBJ2-5; D is possibly TRBD2 (6 bases). There are 14 residues in the CDR3. V was cut by 1 base and J by 5 bases, with 11 bases left in between. Germline V gives CDR1 LNHNV, CDR2 YYDKDF (reference sequence). CDR3 region: CATSRGGGGETQYF. Here the CDR3 DNA reads TGTGCCACCAGCAGAGGAGGCGGAGGGGAGACCCAGTACTTC. Full variable domain (remainder filled in from reference TRBV15 and TRBJ2-5): DAMVIQNPRYQVTQFGKPVTLSCSQTLNHNVMYWYQQKSSQAPKLLFHYYDKDFNNEADTPDNFQSRRPNTSFCFLDIRSPGLGDTAMYLCATSRGGGGETQYFGPGTRLLVL.

This chain uses TRBV14 with TRBJ2-7; 10 positions match TRBD2. V lost 1 base and J lost 6; bases outside the gene matches: 6. The CDR3 has 15 residues. The V gene's germline CDR1 is SGHDN and CDR2 FVKESK. CDR3 DNA: TGTGCCAGCAGCCAAGGGCGGCTAGCGGGAGTCGAGCAGTACTTC. It codes for CASSQGRLAGVEQYF.

This chain connects TRBV10-3 to TRBJ2-3; D perhaps matches TRBD1 (6 bases). The length of the CDR3 is 15 residues. The germline V gene has CDR1 ENHRY and CDR2 SYGVKD. Between the trimmed V and J ends, which lost 6 bases and 5 bases, there was a span of 18 bases. For the CDR3, the DNA is TGTGCCATCAGCCCCGGGACATCTCTGGGAGATACGCAGTATTTT. It yields the protein CAISPGTSLGDTQYF.

This clonotype was seen only a few times. The chain recombines TRBV7-2 with TRBJ2-3, with a possible D match to TRBD2 (7 bases). The CDR3 covers 15 residues. V dropped 1 base and J dropped 5 bases, with 13 bases sitting between them. Germline V gene data show CDR1 as SGHTA and CDR2 as FQGNSA. The CDR3 DNA follows: TGTGCCAGCAGCTTAGGGGGGGGGGCAGGAGATACGCAGTATTTT. It is translated as CASSLGGGAGDTQYF.

In this sample, this clonotype turned up a few times. This chain connects TRBV4-3 to TRBJ2-1, with a tentative D call TRBD2 (5 bases). Deletions cut 0 bases from V and 8 bases from J, with 17 bases between. The germline V gene encodes CDR1 LGHNA and CDR2 YSLEER. The CDR3 is 16 residues long. CDR3 in amino acids: CASSQEYAGRRYEQFF. As DNA, the CDR3 is TGCGCCAGCAGCCAAGAGTATGCGGGCCGAAGGTATGAGCAGTTCTTC.

This clonotype was counted many times. The J gene is TRBJ1-2, the V gene TRBV4-3; D not resolved. This CDR3 contains 15 residues. Trimming took off 3 bases at V and 0 bases at J, with 11 bases between the two ends. From germline, CDR1 is LGHNA and CDR2 YSLEER. As DNA, the CDR3 is TGCGCCAGCAGCCACGCCAGTGAATCTAACTATGGCTACACCTTC. It yields the protein CASSHASESNYGYTF.

The CDR3 DNA reads TGTGCCAGCAGTTCCGGACAGGGGGCTAGCAATGAGCAGTTCTTC. Translating gives CASSSGQGASNEQFF. The V and J genes are TRBV12-3 or TRBV12-4 and TRBJ2-1; TRBD1 agrees at 11 bases. This CDR3 spans 15 amino acids. With 4 bases clipped from V and 6 bases from J, the junction kept 5 bases outside the gene matches.

In its sample, this clonotype was seen a few times. The CDR3 loop is CATSRDQTGGAYEQYF. CDR3 bases: TGTGCCACCAGCAGAGATCAGACAGGGGGAGCCTACGAGCAGTACTTC. J is TRBJ2-7 and V is TRBV15, with 9 bases lining up with TRBD1. This CDR3 has 16 residues. Germline V CDR1 and CDR2: LNHNV, YYDKDF (reference sequence). Unmatched junction bases numbered 5, after V lost 0 bases and J lost 2 bases.

The chain employs TRBV14 and TRBJ2-3, with 7 bases lining up with TRBD2. This CDR3 is built from 21 residues. The germline V gene has CDR1 SGHDN and CDR2 FVKESK. J lost 0 bases, V lost 1 base, and 19 bases had no gene match. This chain's CDR3 is CASSQAPTSPEYIRSTDTQYF. The CDR3 DNA sequence: TGTGCCAGCAGCCAAGCCCCGACTAGCCCAGAGTACATTCGTAGCACAGATACGCAGTATTTT.

V is TRBV7-7 and J is TRBJ1-5; D gene unclear. Germline CDR1 is SSHAT and CDR2 is FNYEAQ (reference sequence). V was trimmed by 4 bases and J by 4 bases, leaving 8 bases between them. This CDR3 region has 13 residues. Here the CDR3 DNA reads TGTGCCAGCAGCTCCGGGTTTAATCAGCCCCAGCATTTT. Translated, it gives CASSSGFNQPQHF.